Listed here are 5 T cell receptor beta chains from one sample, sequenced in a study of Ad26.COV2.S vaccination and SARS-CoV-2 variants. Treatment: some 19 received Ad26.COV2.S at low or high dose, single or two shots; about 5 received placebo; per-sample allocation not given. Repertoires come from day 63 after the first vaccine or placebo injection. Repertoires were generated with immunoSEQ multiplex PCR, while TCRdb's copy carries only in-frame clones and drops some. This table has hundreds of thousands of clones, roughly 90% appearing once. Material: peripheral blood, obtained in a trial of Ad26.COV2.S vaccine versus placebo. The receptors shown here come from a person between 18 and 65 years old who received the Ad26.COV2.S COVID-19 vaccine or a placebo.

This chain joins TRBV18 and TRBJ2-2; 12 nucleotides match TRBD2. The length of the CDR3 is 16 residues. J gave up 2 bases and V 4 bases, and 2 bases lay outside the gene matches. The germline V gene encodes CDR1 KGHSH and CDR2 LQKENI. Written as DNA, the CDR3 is TGTGCCAGCTCACTACTAGCGGGAGGTAACACCGGGGAGCTGTTTTTT. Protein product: CASSLLAGGNTGELFF.

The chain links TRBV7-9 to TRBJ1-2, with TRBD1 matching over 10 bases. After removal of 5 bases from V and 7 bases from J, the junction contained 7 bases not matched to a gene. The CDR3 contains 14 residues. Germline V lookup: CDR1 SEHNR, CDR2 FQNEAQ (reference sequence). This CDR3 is CASSRDRGGGGYTF. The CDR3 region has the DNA TGTGCCAGCAGCCGGGACAGGGGCGGGGGTGGCTACACCTTC. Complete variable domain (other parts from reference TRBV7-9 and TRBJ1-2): DTGVSQNPRHKITKRGQNVTFRCDPISEHNRLYWYRQTLGQGPEFLTYFQNEAQLEKSRLLSDRFSAERPKGSFSTLEIQRTEQGDSAMYLCASSRDRGGGGYTFGSGTRLTVV.

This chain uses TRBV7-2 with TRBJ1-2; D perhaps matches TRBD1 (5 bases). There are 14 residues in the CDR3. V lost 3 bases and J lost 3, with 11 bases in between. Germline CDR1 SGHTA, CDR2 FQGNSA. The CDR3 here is CASSLGRLDYGYTF. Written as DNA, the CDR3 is TGTGCCAGCAGCTTGGGACGGCTGGACTATGGCTACACCTTC.

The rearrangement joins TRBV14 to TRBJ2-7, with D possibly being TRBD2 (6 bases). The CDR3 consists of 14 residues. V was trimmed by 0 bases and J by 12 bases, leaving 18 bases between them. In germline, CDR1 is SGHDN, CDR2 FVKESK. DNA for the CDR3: TGTGCCAGCAGCCAAGAGTCGGGAGCCCCGGCGGTGTACTTC. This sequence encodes CASSQESGAPAVYF.

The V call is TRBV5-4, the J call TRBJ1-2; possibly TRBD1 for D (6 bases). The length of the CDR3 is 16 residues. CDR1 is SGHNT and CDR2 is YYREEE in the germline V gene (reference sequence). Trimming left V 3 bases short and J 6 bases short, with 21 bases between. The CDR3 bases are TGTGCCAGCAGCTCGTCCTGGACAGTTGAGTCTAATGGCTACACCTTC. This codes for CASSSSWTVESNGYTF.